The 7 T cell receptor beta chains given below trace back to one sample, sequenced in a study of response to subunit inactivated influenza vaccine. One entry per CDR3 protein results from TCRdb running MiXCR on the RT-PCR reads. In the table there are some 850,000 distinct CDR3 sequences, approximately 18% of which are singletons. Sample: PBMCs from blood, taken 4 to 6 days after vaccination. Every receptor here comes from a man aged 45-65 years who received an inactivated influenza vaccine.

This clonotype was recorded a few times. V gene TRBV10-3 combines with J gene TRBJ2-1; TRBD1 is a possible D gene (6 bases). The CDR3 extends over 16 amino acids. Germline values: CDR1 ENHRY, CDR2 SYGVKD. Trimming removed 0 bases from V and 8 bases from J, with 17 bases in between. The CDR3 sequence is CAISESLGHRVYEQFF. The CDR3 DNA is TGTGCCATCAGTGAGTCTTTGGGTCACAGGGTCTATGAGCAGTTCTTC.

The chain couples TRBV19 to TRBJ2-1, with 9 bases that match TRBD2. V dropped 5 bases and J dropped 8; count of bases not matched to a gene: 13. This CDR3 spans 16 amino acids. Looked up from germline, CDR1 is LNHDA and CDR2 is SQIVND (reference sequence). The CDR3 DNA reads as TGTGCCAGTAGTTTTGGCGGGGGGGCAGTAATATATGAGCAGTTCTTC. Amino acid sequence: CASSFGGGAVIYEQFF.

This clonotype was seen ten or more times. The chain couples TRBV20-1 to TRBJ1-2, with D perhaps matching TRBD1 (6 bases). Germline loops: CDR1 DFQATT, CDR2 SNEGSKA (reference sequence). V lost 0 bases to trimming and J lost 4 bases, with 12 bases between them. CDR3 length: 14 amino acids. CDR3 sequence: CSARDKGTPYGYTF. DNA for the CDR3: TGCAGTGCTAGAGACAAAGGGACACCCTATGGCTACACCTTC.

The chain carries TRBV4-1 and TRBJ2-7; D not resolved. Per the germline V gene, CDR1 is MGHRA and CDR2 is YSYEKL. Trimming pared 1 base from V and 4 bases from J, leaving 14 bases between. The CDR3 extends over 15 amino acids. Here the CDR3 reads CASSQVGGEGYEQYF. Here the CDR3 DNA reads TGCGCCAGCAGCCAAGTCGGCGGAGAAGGGTACGAGCAGTACTTC.

There are a few counts of this clonotype. The rearrangement joins TRBV5-1 to TRBJ2-1, with 8 bases matching TRBD1. Trimming removed 1 base from V and 2 bases from J; junction bases left unmatched: 5. CDR1 and CDR2 from the germline V gene are SGHRS and YFSETQ. This CDR3 has 16 amino acids. The DNA of the CDR3 is TGCGCCAGCAGCTTGACTGGACAGGGAACCTACAATGAGCAGTTCTTC. This codes for CASSLTGQGTYNEQFF. Variable domain in full (rest from reference TRBV5-1 and TRBJ2-1): KAGVTQTPRYLIKTRGQQVTLSCSPISGHRSVSWYQQTPGQGLQFLFEYFSETQRNKGNFPGRFSGRQFSNSRSEMNVSTLELGDSALYLCASSLTGQGTYNEQFFGPGTRLTVL.

The chain combines TRBV6-6 with TRBJ1-4; the D is unclear. V was shortened by 2 bases and J by 5 bases, with 0 bases between the two germline ends. The germline V gene has CDR1 MNHNY and CDR2 SVGAGI (reference sequence). CDR3 length: 11 residues. The CDR3 reads CASSYNEKLFF. CDR3 in DNA: TGTGCCAGCAGTTACAATGAAAAACTGTTTTTT.

CDR3 coding DNA: TGTGCCAGCAGCCTCAGCGGGGTAGTAAACATTCAGTACTTC. Translated: CASSLSGVVNIQYF. The chain carries TRBV7-2 and TRBJ2-4; 7 nucleotides agree with TRBD2. This CDR3 region has 14 residues. Germline V gene sequence: CDR1 SGHTA, CDR2 FQGNSA. The V and J ends lost 5 bases and 6 bases, in that order; junction bases with no gene match: 7.